The T cell receptor beta chain described here comes from a study of blood T cell repertoires in COVID-19. Looking at the study overall: In each case, the material was cDNA or gDNA derived from T cells, B-cell-depleted T cells, or PBMCs.

This CDR3 spans 14 amino acids. Germline V lookup: CDR1 LGHDT, CDR2 YNNKEL (reference sequence). Trimming left V 4 bases short and J 4 bases short, with 12 bases between. Donors were grouped by their self-reported clinical history. Here immunoSEQ multiplex PCR was the method, and the copy in TCRdb shows in-frame clones only, minus some. The data show 250,000 to 300,000 clones, approximately 84% seen once. Input material: PBMCs or T cells enriched from blood (not recorded which). The TCR was taken from a man aged 18-30 years who had recovered from COVID-19. The chain combines TRBV3-1 (or the pseudogene TRBV3-2) with TRBJ2-3; possible D gene TRBD2, 6 bases. The CDR3 DNA follows: TGTGCCAGCAGCCCCACGGGGGACCCAGATACGCAGTATTTT. Its translation is CASSPTGDPDTQYF.